This is a list of T cell receptor beta chains from one sample in a study of CD8 T cells in ankylosing spondylitis. MiXCR, run by TCRdb on the 5' RACE reads, gives a single entry per CDR3 protein. The profile shows around 890,000 distinct CDR3 sequences, about 12% of them singletons. The specimen was blood, either unsorted or a sorted T cell fraction (not recorded which). The source of these receptors is a male donor with ankylosing spondylitis. Both conserved end residues are part of each CDR3.

V gene: TRBV7-7
CDR3 protein: CASSATGPNEQFF

V gene: TRBV4-1
CDR3 protein: CASSQEKSGGPWNEQFF

V gene: TRBV29-1
CDR3 protein: CSAPIAGVSSYNEQFF

V gene: TRBV6-5
CDR3 protein: CASSSRPNQPQHF

V gene: TRBV9
CDR3 protein: CASSGGLADYNEQFF

V gene: TRBV20-1
CDR3 protein: CSATPSGMGNSEQYF

V gene: TRBV6-6
CDR3 protein: CASSYSYSYEQYF

V gene: TRBV20-1
CDR3 protein: CSVDSGTEAFF

V gene: TRBV7-2
CDR3 protein: CASSVRQTEEQYF

V gene: TRBV5-1
CDR3 protein: CASSLSVLAYEQYF

V gene: TRBV7-2
CDR3 protein: CASSPRSQNGELFF

V gene: TRBV5-1
CDR3 protein: CASSLMPTDTQYF

V gene: TRBV20-1
CDR3 protein: CSASSGSGNYEQYF

V gene: TRBV7-9
CDR3 protein: CASSPHPRYDLNEQFF

V gene: TRBV20-1
CDR3 protein: CSAGQGASRETQYF

V gene: TRBV5-1
CDR3 protein: CASSLLGQGETQYF

V gene: TRBV20-1
CDR3 protein: CSASTGGQDTQYF

V gene: TRBV12-3/TRBV12-4
CDR3 protein: CASSGTGTYGYTF

V gene: TRBV7-9
CDR3 protein: CASSSPRGLTGELFF

V gene: TRBV20-1
CDR3 protein: CSAGGKVDGYTF